The 19 T cell receptor beta chains in this list originate from one sample, sequenced in a study of shared clonotypes between healthy human individuals. CD45RO-negative, CCR7-selected cells formed the naive CD8 fraction, which excluded terminally differentiated effector memory CD45RA+ cells. TCRdb's copy holds only in-frame clones and misses some; the assay was immunoSEQ multiplex PCR. The sample has around 2.1 million clones, just over 90% seen once. Sequences were obtained from naive CD8+ T cells from PBMCs. The origin of the receptors is a man aged 18 to 29 in good health. Some clones in this sample may be carry-over from other donors' samples.

This chain connects TRBV5-1 to TRBJ2-1, with 9 bases fitting TRBD1. The junction had 7 bases not matched to a gene; V was cut back by 1 base and J by 8 bases. Germline loops: CDR1 SGHRS, CDR2 YFSETQ. This CDR3 has 15 amino acids. The CDR3 DNA sequence: TGCGCCAGCAGCTTGACAGGGGGCGCCCCCCATGAGCAGTTCTTC. Translating it yields CASSLTGGAPHEQFF.

The chain has TRBV2 and TRBJ2-1, with TRBD2 matching 15 bases. CDR3 size: 17 residues. J gave up 8 bases and V 6 bases, and 11 bases lay outside the gene matches. Germline lookup yields CDR1 SNHLY and CDR2 FYNNEI. CDR3 DNA sequence: TGTGCCAGCAGAGCGGGACTAGCGGGAGGATCAGGGGATGAGCAGTTCTTC. This sequence encodes CASRAGLAGGSGDEQFF.

The chain links TRBV7-9 to TRBJ2-1; perhaps D is TRBD1 or TRBD2 (5 bases each). Germline-derived CDR1 and CDR2 are SEHNR and FQNEAQ (reference sequence). CDR3 length equals 13 residues. V was shortened by 5 bases and J by 8 bases, with 13 bases between the two germline ends. The CDR3 DNA sequence: TGTGCCAGCAGCCCCTCGCTGGGACATGAGCAGTTCTTC. Its translation: CASSPSLGHEQFF. The full variable domain, completed using reference TRBV7-9 and TRBJ2-1, is DTGVSQNPRHKITKRGQNVTFRCDPISEHNRLYWYRQTLGQGPEFLTYFQNEAQLEKSRLLSDRFSAERPKGSFSTLEIQRTEQGDSAMYLCASSPSLGHEQFFGPGTRLTVL.

Remarks on this clone: In the same sample, other DNA sequences code for this CDR3. The V call is TRBV27, the J call TRBJ2-7; D gene unclear. Trimming stripped 0 bases from V and 2 bases from J, with 11 bases between. There are 15 residues in the CDR3. Germline V gene sequence: CDR1 MNHEY, CDR2 SMNVEV (reference sequence). This CDR3 reads CASSLSGFGAYEQYF. DNA of the CDR3: TGTGCCAGCAGTTTATCAGGGTTTGGCGCCTACGAGCAGTACTTC.

This chain uses TRBV11-2 with TRBJ2-7, with D perhaps given as TRBD1 or TRBD2 (5 bases each). Trimming took off 5 bases at V and 0 bases at J, with 11 bases between the two ends. CDR3 size: 14 residues. The germline CDR1 and CDR2 sequences are SGHAT and FQNNGV. The CDR3 sequence: CASSGPGPSYEQYF. As DNA, the CDR3 is TGTGCCAGCAGCGGGCCGGGGCCCTCCTACGAGCAGTACTTC.

V and J are TRBV7-9 and TRBJ2-5, with 15 bases matching TRBD2. CDR3 size: 17 residues. Germline values: CDR1 SEHNR, CDR2 FQNEAQ (reference sequence). V shed 5 bases and J 4 bases; nucleotides not matched to a gene: 8. The CDR3 sequence: CASSPDGLAGGRETQYF. In DNA form, the CDR3 reads TGTGCCAGCAGCCCCGACGGACTAGCGGGAGGGAGAGAGACCCAGTACTTC.

The gene calls are TRBV19 and TRBJ1-2, with unresolved D. This CDR3 has 14 amino acids. CDR1 is LNHDA and CDR2 is SQIVND in the germline V gene (reference sequence). Trimming pared 2 bases from V and 5 bases from J, leaving 12 bases between. For the CDR3, the DNA is TGTGCCAGTAGTATAATCGGCCGCGCATATGGCTACACCTTC. This sequence encodes CASSIIGRAYGYTF.

V usage is TRBV19 and J usage is TRBJ2-3, with D tentatively TRBD1 (6 bases). The V gene's germline CDR1 is LNHDA and CDR2 SQIVND (reference sequence). The germline V and J ends were trimmed by 4 bases and 6 bases, with 11 bases remaining between them. This CDR3 is 13 amino acids long. Here the CDR3 DNA reads TGTGCCAGTAGTACCCGGACAGTTGATACGCAGTATTTT. It translates to CASSTRTVDTQYF.

The V gene is TRBV7-2, the J gene TRBJ2-1; D is ambiguous. V gave up 4 bases and J gave up 2 bases, with 12 bases separating them. Looked up from germline, CDR1 is SGHTA and CDR2 is FQGNSA. The CDR3 is 15 residues long. The DNA of the CDR3 is TGTGCCAGCAGCTCCCCCGGCGATGCCTACAATGAGCAGTTCTTC. Protein sequence: CASSSPGDAYNEQFF.

This clone was seen only once. The V call is TRBV9, the J call TRBJ2-3; D gene unclear. The germline V and J ends were trimmed by 0 bases and 0 bases, with 11 bases remaining between them. CDR3 length: 16 residues. The germline CDR1 and CDR2 sequences are SGDLS and YYNGEE. CDR3 sequence reads: CASSVAQAVSTDTQYF. The DNA for the CDR3 is TGTGCCAGCAGCGTAGCTCAGGCGGTGAGCACAGATACGCAGTATTTT.

The V and J genes are TRBV10-3 and TRBJ2-2, with D perhaps matching TRBD2 (6 bases). Germline CDR1 is ENHRY and CDR2 is SYGVKD. V lost 0 bases and J lost 0, with 8 bases in between. The CDR3 loop spans 16 amino acids. CDR3 in amino acids: CAISESAGSNTGELFF. As DNA, the CDR3 is TGTGCCATCAGTGAGTCGGCGGGATCGAACACCGGGGAGCTGTTTTTT.

V is TRBV6-6 and J is TRBJ1-1; D ambiguous. Germline-derived CDR1 and CDR2 are MNHNY and SVGAGI (reference sequence). CDR3 length: 15 amino acids. Trimming shortened V by 2 bases and J by 0 bases, and 10 bases separated the two germline ends. CDR3 in DNA: TGTGCCAGCAGTTACACCAGGCAGTTGAACACTGAAGCTTTCTTT. Translating it yields CASSYTRQLNTEAFF.

A word on this clone: The sample holds other DNA sequences that translate to the same CDR3. The chain links TRBV28 to TRBJ1-1, with D hard to call. V lost 3 bases and J lost 3, with 8 bases in between. The germline CDR1 and CDR2 sequences are MDHEN and SYDVKM. The CDR3 totals 13 residues. The CDR3 bases are TGTGCCAGCAGTTTCGCGGGGTACACTGAAGCTTTCTTT. Its protein product is CASSFAGYTEAFF.

This clone was seen just once. The rearrangement links TRBV7-2 to TRBJ2-1; 7 bases fit TRBD2. The trim removed 1 base at V and 6 bases at J, leaving 9 bases unmatched. The germline gives CDR1 SGHTA, CDR2 FQGNSA. The CDR3 totals 16 residues. CDR3 region: CASSLVAGAWGNEQFF. DNA of the CDR3: TGTGCCAGCAGCTTAGTGGCGGGAGCTTGGGGCAATGAGCAGTTCTTC.

The chain has TRBV5-4 and TRBJ2-1; TRBD1 is a possible D gene (5 bases). Germline CDR1 is SGHNT and CDR2 is YYREEE (reference sequence). This CDR3 spans 17 amino acids. V lost 4 bases and J lost 0, with 17 bases in between. In nucleotides, the CDR3 is TGTGCCAGCAGCCCTGACAGTCCGATAGCCTCCTACAATGAGCAGTTCTTC. It codes for CASSPDSPIASYNEQFF.

V usage is TRBV9 and J usage is TRBJ1-4; TRBD1 might be the D (5 bases). The CDR3 totals 14 residues. The germline V gene encodes CDR1 SGDLS and CDR2 YYNGEE. Trimming pared 0 bases from V and 8 bases from J, leaving 11 bases between. CDR3 amino acids: CASSVEGAGEKLFF. CDR3 nucleotides: TGTGCCAGCAGCGTAGAAGGGGCGGGCGAAAAACTGTTTTTT.

The V and J genes are TRBV27 and TRBJ1-2; the D gene is possibly TRBD1 (6 bases). Germline V gene data show CDR1 as MNHEY and CDR2 as SMNVEV (reference sequence). The CDR3 loop spans 13 amino acids. Trimming took off 5 bases at V and 1 base at J, with 8 bases between the two ends. The CDR3 nucleotides read TGTGCCAGCAGTGCAGGGGTTAACTATGGCTACACCTTC. This codes for CASSAGVNYGYTF.

This clone was seen only once. The rearrangement links TRBV4-3 to TRBJ1-5, with no clear D. This CDR3 region has 16 residues. Germline lookup yields CDR1 LGHNA and CDR2 YSLEER. Trimming pared 4 bases from V and 3 bases from J, leaving 16 bases between. The CDR3 coding sequence is TGCGCCAGCAGCCCCAACCCGGGAAGTCCCAATCAGCCCCAGCATTTT. This encodes CASSPNPGSPNQPQHF.

The chain is built from TRBV9 and TRBJ2-5; D possibly uses TRBD1 or TRBD2 (5 bases each). Trimming pared 6 bases from V and 3 bases from J, leaving 12 bases between. The CDR3 loop spans 13 amino acids. The germline CDR1 and CDR2 sequences are SGDLS and YYNGEE. The CDR3 bases are TGTGCCAGCAATTGGGGACCGGAAGAGACCCAGTACTTC. Encoded protein: CASNWGPEETQYF.